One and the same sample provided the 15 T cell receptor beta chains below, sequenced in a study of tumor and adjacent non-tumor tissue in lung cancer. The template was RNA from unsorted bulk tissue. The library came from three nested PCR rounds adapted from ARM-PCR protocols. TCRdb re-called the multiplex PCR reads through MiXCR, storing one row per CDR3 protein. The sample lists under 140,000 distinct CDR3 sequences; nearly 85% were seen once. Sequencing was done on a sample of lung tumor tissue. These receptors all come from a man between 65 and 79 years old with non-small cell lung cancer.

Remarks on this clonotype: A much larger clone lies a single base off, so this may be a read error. The CDR3 coding sequence is TGCATTGCTAGAGATATCACTAGTCGAGGAGAGACCCAGTACTTC. Protein product: CIARDITSRGETQYF. The chain uses TRBV20-1 and TRBJ2-5; possibly TRBD2 for D (5 bases). This CDR3 region has 15 residues. CDR1 is DFQATT, CDR2 SNEGSKA, per germline (reference sequence).

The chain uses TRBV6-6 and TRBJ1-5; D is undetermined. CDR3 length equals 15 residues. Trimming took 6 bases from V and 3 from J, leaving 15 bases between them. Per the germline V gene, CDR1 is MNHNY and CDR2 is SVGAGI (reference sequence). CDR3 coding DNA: TGTGCCAGCAGCACCCGGGTGTATAACAATCAGCCCCAGCATTTT. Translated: CASSTRVYNNQPQHF.

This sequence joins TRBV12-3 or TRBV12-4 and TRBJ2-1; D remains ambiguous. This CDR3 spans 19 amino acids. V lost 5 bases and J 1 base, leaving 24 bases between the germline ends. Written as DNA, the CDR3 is TGTGCCAGCAGTGGAGAGGACCCTCACCTCACCAGTTCCTACAATGAGCAGTTCTTC. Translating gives CASSGEDPHLTSSYNEQFF.

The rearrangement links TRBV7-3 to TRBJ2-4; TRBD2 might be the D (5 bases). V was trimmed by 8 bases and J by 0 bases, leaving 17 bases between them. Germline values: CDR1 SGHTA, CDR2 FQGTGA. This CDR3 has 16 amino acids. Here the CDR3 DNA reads TGTGCCAGCGGCCCGTGCCAAGGACTAGCCAAAAACATTCAGTACTTC. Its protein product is CASGPCQGLAKNIQYF.

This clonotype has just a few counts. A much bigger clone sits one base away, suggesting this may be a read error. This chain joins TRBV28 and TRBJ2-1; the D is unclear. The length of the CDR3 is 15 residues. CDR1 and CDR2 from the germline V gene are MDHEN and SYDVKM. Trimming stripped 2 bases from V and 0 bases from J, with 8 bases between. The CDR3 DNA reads TGTGCCAGCAGTTTACCTCTGAACTCCTACAATGAGCAGTTCTTC. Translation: CASSLPLNSYNEQFF.

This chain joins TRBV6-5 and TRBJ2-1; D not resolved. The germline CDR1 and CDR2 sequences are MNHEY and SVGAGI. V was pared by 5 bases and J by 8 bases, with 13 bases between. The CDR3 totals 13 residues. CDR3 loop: CASSARYDHEQFF. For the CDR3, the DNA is TGTGCCAGCAGTGCCCGGTACGATCATGAGCAGTTCTTC.

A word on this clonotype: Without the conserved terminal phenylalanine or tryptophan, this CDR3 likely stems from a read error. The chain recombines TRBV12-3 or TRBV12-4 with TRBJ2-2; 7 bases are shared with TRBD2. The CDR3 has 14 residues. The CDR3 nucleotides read TGTTCCCGCAGTTTCGGACTAGACACCGGGGAGCTGTTTTTA. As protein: CSRSFGLDTGELFL.

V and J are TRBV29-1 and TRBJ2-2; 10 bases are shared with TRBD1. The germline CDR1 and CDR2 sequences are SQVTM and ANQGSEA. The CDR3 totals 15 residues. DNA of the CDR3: TGCAACGTCACAAGGACAGGGGGTTCGACCGGGGAGCTGTTTTTT. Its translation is CNVTRTGGSTGELFF.

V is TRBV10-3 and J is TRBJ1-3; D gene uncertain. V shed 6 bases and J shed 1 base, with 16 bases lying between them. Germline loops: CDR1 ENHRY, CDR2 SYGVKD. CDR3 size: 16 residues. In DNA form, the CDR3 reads TGTGCCATCAGCCCAACATCGGAGTCGTCTGGAAACACCATATATTTT. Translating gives CAISPTSESSGNTIYF.

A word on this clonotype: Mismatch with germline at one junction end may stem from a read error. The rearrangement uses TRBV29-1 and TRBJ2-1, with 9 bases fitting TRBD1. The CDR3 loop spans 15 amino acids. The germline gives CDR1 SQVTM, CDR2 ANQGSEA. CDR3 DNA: TGCAGCGTTACCCAGTGGACAGGGGACTACAATGAGCCGTTCTTC. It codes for CSVTQWTGDYNEPFF.

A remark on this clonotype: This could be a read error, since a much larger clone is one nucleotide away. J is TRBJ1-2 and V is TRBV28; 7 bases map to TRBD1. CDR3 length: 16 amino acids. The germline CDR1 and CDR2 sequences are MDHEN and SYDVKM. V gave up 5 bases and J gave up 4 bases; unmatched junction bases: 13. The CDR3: CASSPGGTRWAYGYTF. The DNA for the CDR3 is TGTGCCAGCAGTCCAGGGGGGACAAGGTGGGCCTATGGCTACACCTTC.

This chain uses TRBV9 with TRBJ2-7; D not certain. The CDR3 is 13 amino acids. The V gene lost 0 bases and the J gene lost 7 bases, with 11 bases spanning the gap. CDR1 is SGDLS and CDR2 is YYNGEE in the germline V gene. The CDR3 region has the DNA TGTGCCAGCAGCGTAGAAGGTACTGGTGAGCAGTACTTC. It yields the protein CASSVEGTGEQYF. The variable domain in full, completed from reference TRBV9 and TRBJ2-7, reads DSGVTQTPKHLITATGQRVTLRCSPRSGDLSVYWYQQSLDQGLQFLIQYYNGEERAKGNILERFSAQQFPDLHSELNLSSLELGDSALYFCASSVEGTGEQYFGPGTRLTVT.

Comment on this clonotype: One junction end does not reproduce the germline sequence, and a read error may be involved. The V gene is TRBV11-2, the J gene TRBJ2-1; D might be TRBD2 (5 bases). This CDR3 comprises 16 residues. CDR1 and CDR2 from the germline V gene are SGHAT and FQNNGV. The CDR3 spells CANSLVTAEGRNQQFF. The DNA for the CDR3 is TGTGCCAACAGCTTAGTTACAGCGGAAGGACGGAATCAGCAGTTCTTC.

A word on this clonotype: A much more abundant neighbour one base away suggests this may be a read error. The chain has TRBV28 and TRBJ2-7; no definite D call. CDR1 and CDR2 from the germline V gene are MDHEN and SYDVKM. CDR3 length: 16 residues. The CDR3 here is CASSRTGRPSSYEEYF. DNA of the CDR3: TGTGCCAGCAGCCGGACCGGACGGCCGAGCTCCTACGAGGAGTACTTC.

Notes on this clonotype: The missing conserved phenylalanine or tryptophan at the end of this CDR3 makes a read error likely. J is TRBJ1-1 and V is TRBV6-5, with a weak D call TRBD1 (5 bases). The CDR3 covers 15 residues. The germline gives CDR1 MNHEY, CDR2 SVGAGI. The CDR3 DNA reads TGTGCCAACAGTTACTCGCCCCGGGGGAACACCGAAGCTTTCCTT. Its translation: CANSYSPRGNTEAFL.